The clone carrying this TCR beta chain showed up just a few times. The antigen is unknown. The data were taken from a study of PD-1 blockade in classical Hodgkin lymphoma. General observations from the study: Newly diagnosed patients had baseline TCR diversity that was reportedly lower than that of healthy donors. Exclusion removed patients who began nivolumab under 1 year after ASCT.

The method was immunoSEQ multiplex PCR; TCRdb's version includes in-frame clones alone and lacks a portion of them. The sample consists of around 45,000 clones, roughly 78% of them appearing once. Each patient experienced a relapse that followed autologous stem cell transplantation, and brentuximab vedotin exposure varied. Relapsed/refractory classical Hodgkin lymphoma patients had complete, partial or progressive responses. CDR3 length equals 13 residues. Germline V gene lookup returns CDR1 ENHRY and CDR2 SYGVKD. V was pared by 5 bases and J by 3 bases, with 2 bases of the junction left unmatched. The sequencing here drew on peripheral blood mononuclear cells (PBMCs), taken before the second cycle of nivolumab. This chain uses TRBV10-3 with TRBJ1-2; 8 nucleotides agree with TRBD1. This TCR was sampled from a human donor with classical Hodgkin lymphoma. CDR3 coding DNA: TGTGCCATCAGTTCGGACAGGGACTATGGCTACACCTTC. Translated, it gives CAISSDRDYGYTF.